This TCR beta chain was observed in a study of cytomegalovirus exposure and HLA in healthy donors. Study outcomes and limitations: In a later analysis, at a false discovery rate of 0.05, roughly 17,000 TCR beta sequences were associated with HLA alleles. More than 150 TCR beta chains were listed as cytomegalovirus-associated. Immune exposure information available was restricted to CMV serostatus.

The PCR used 60 Vbeta and 13 Jbeta primers. Using immunoSEQ multiplex PCR, the repertoire was profiled, and TCRdb retains in-frame clones only, with some absent. The sample lists 120,000 to 150,000 clones; about 73% were seen once. This clone was seen a handful of times. Its antigen is not known. J gave up 7 bases and V 7 bases, and 9 bases lay outside the gene matches. Germline loops: CDR1 LNHDA, CDR2 SQIVND (reference sequence). The CDR3 loop spans 15 amino acids. Specimen: PBMCs. This chain connects TRBV19 to TRBJ2-2; 10 nucleotides align to TRBD1. This receptor was taken from a man aged 35-49 years in good health and CMV-seropositive. The CDR3 protein is CASTSTGGSSGELFF. The DNA for the CDR3 is TGTGCCAGTACTTCGACAGGGGGCAGTAGCGGGGAGCTGTTTTTT. Combining the CDR3 with reference TRBV19 and TRBJ2-2 gives the whole variable domain DGGITQSPKYLFRKEGQNVTLSCEQNLNHDAMYWYRQDPGQGLRLIYYSQIVNDFQKGDIAEGYSVSREKKESFPLTVTSAQKNPTAFYLCASTSTGGSSGELFFGEGSRLTVL.